This entry features one T cell receptor beta chain sequence. Trimming cost V 7 bases and J 5 bases, with 17 bases left between them. Germline assignment: CDR1 MNHEY and CDR2 SVGAGI. There are 15 residues in the CDR3. This entry is derived from a study of blood T cell repertoires in COVID-19. Study-level background: Sources were T cells, B-cell-depleted T cells, or PBMCs; the material itself was cDNA or gDNA.

Assay used: immunoSEQ multiplex PCR; TCRdb lists only in-frame clones, some missing. This sample has over 400,000 clones, with 70% to 90% found just once. This clonotype originated in a woman aged 45-60 years with COVID-19, enrolled during active disease. The rearrangement joins TRBV6-5 to TRBJ1-4; a possible D gene is TRBD1 (6 bases). The specimen was peripheral blood. CDR3 sequence: CASTSSRGANEKLFF. CDR3 in DNA: TGTGCCAGCACCTCCAGCCGGGGGGCCAATGAAAAACTGTTTTTT.